Listed below are T cell receptor beta chains from one sample, sequenced in a study of blood T cell repertoires in COVID-19. Repertoires were generated with immunoSEQ multiplex PCR, while TCRdb's copy carries only in-frame clones and drops some. Here the sample spans 150,000 to 200,000 clones, roughly nine tenths being singletons. The material sequenced was peripheral blood. These receptors came from an older woman with COVID-19, enrolled during active disease. Each CDR3 is given with its conserved first and last residue. Fields, in order: clone size, J gene, V gene, D gene, CDR3 protein, CDR3 DNA. A D gene is named only where the DNA matches it firmly. Clone size is stated in some rows and not others, as once, few, many or a class when expanded.

NA	TRBJ2-7	TRBV29-1	NA	CSVEGERGLSYEQYF	TGCAGCGTTGAAGGAGAAAGGGGCCTCTCCTACGAGCAGTACTTC
NA	TRBJ1-2	TRBV14	NA	CASSHGPGVNYGYTF	TGTGCCAGCAGCCATGGGCCGGGGGTTAACTATGGCTACACCTTC
few	TRBJ1-4	TRBV20-1	TRBD1	CSASPGTGWSEKLFF	TGCAGTGCTAGTCCCGGGACAGGGTGGAGTGAAAAACTGTTTTTT
NA	TRBJ2-1	TRBV4-3	TRBD2	CASSRGLAGVNEQFF	TGCGCCAGCAGCCGGGGGCTAGCGGGAGTCAATGAGCAGTTCTTC
once	TRBJ2-2	TRBV9	TRBD2	CASSPGGSNTGELFF	TGTGCCAGCAGCCCCGGGGGGTCGAACACCGGGGAGCTGTTTTTT
NA	TRBJ2-1	TRBV19	NA	CASIGTAGINEQFF	TGTGCCAGTATCGGAACGGCGGGCATAAATGAGCAGTTCTTC
NA	TRBJ2-5	TRBV21-1	NA	CASSKHHGRRETQYF	TGTGCCAGCAGCAAACATCACGGGAGAAGGGAGACCCAGTACTTC
NA	TRBJ2-5	TRBV6-2/TRBV6-3	NA	CASSYSASQETQYF	TGTGCCAGCAGTTACTCGGCTAGTCAAGAGACCCAGTACTTC
NA	TRBJ2-7	TRBV7-5	NA	CARRRGLAALYEQYF	TGTGCCAGAAGAAGGGGACTAGCGGCACTCTACGAGCAGTACTTC
NA	TRBJ2-7	TRBV7-2	TRBD2	CASTQTSGSYEQYF	TGTGCCAGCACCCAGACTAGCGGGAGTTACGAGCAGTACTTC
NA	TRBJ2-1	TRBV19	NA	CASREAGLSYNEQFF	TGTGCCAGTAGGGAAGCGGGTCTCTCCTACAATGAGCAGTTCTTC
once	TRBJ2-5	TRBV27	NA	CASSLFGQTQYF	TGTGCCAGCAGTTTATTCGGTCAGACCCAGTACTTC
NA	TRBJ1-5	TRBV18	NA	CASSPQDGGNQPQHF	TGTGCCAGCTCACCACAAGACGGGGGCAATCAGCCCCAGCATTTT
NA	TRBJ1-1	TRBV11-3	NA	CASSLDLTGGNTEAFF	TGTGCCAGCAGCTTAGATCTTACGGGAGGGAACACTGAAGCTTTCTTT
NA	TRBJ2-2	TRBV10-3	NA	CAISQLGGAWTGELFF	TGTGCCATCAGTCAACTTGGGGGGGCATGGACCGGGGAGCTGTTTTTT
NA	TRBJ1-5	TRBV18	NA	CASSQTDYSNQPQHF	TGTGCCAGCTCCCAGACTGATTATAGCAATCAGCCCCAGCATTTT
NA	TRBJ2-7	TRBV9	NA	CASSVAGGSSYEQYF	TGTGCCAGCAGCGTAGCAGGCGGGTCCTCCTACGAGCAGTACTTC
NA	TRBJ1-6	TRBV19	TRBD1	CASRTGAASPLHF	TGTGCCAGTAGGACAGGGGCTGCATCACCCCTCCACTTT
once	TRBJ2-2	TRBV4-3	NA	CASSSGLDTGELFF	TGCGCCAGCAGTTCCGGACTGGACACCGGGGAGCTGTTTTTT
once	TRBJ2-7	TRBV7-9	NA	CASSLFPGMREEQYF	TGTGCCAGCAGCTTATTCCCGGGGATGCGGGAAGAGCAGTACTTC
once	TRBJ2-7	TRBV6-6	TRBD1	CASSYSRQGEYEQYF	TGTGCCAGCAGTTACTCGAGGCAGGGGGAGTACGAGCAGTACTTC
NA	TRBJ1-6	TRBV5-1	TRBD1	CASSPAGQGSSPLHF	TGCGCCAGCAGCCCAGCAGGACAGGGGTCTTCACCCCTCCACTTT
NA	TRBJ1-2	TRBV19	NA	CASSDNPYYGYTF	TGTGCCAGTAGTGACAACCCATACTATGGCTACACCTTC
NA	TRBJ1-3	TRBV6-6	TRBD1	CASSYRPDRAGNTIYF	TGTGCCAGCAGTTACCGGCCGGACAGGGCTGGAAACACCATATATTTT
NA	TRBJ1-1	TRBV7-2	NA	CASSLLWQGGSEAFF	TGTGCCAGCAGCTTACTGTGGCAGGGTGGTAGTGAAGCTTTCTTT
NA	TRBJ2-5	TRBV19	NA	CASSIAGLGETQYF	TGTGCCAGTAGTATAGCGGGTTTAGGAGAGACCCAGTACTTC
NA	TRBJ1-3	TRBV6-5	NA	CASSYSYRAGNTIYF	TGTGCCAGCAGTTACTCCTACAGGGCTGGAAACACCATATATTTT
NA	TRBJ1-4	TRBV5-1	NA	CASHQGPNEKLFF	TGCGCCAGCCACCAGGGCCCTAATGAAAAACTGTTTTTT
once	TRBJ1-1	TRBV4-2	NA	CASSQSGHLRFGEAFF	TGTGCCAGCAGCCAGTCCGGACACCTTAGGTTTGGCGAAGCTTTCTTT
NA	TRBJ2-7	TRBV28	NA	CASSFVVPYEQYF	TGTGCCAGCAGTTTCGTAGTCCCCTACGAGCAGTACTTC
NA	TRBJ1-4	TRBV4-3	TRBD1	CASSQAKGALTNEKLFF	TGCGCCAGCAGCCAAGCGAAGGGGGCGCTTACTAATGAAAAACTGTTTTTT
NA	TRBJ2-1	TRBV29-1	TRBD1	CSPTGAYNEQFF	TGCAGCCCGACAGGGGCCTACAATGAGCAGTTCTTC
NA	TRBJ1-6	TRBV5-4	NA	CASSRSSGTAYNSPLHF	TGTGCCAGCAGCCGGAGCAGTGGCACGGCCTATAATTCACCCCTCCACTTT
NA	TRBJ2-3	TRBV6-5	TRBD2	CASSYSRRGSTDTQYF	TGTGCCAGCAGTTACTCACGGCGGGGGAGCACAGATACGCAGTATTTT
NA	TRBJ1-1	TRBV14	TRBD1	CASSQDLLQGASNSEAFF	TGTGCCAGCAGCCAAGATCTCCTCCAGGGGGCCTCGAACTCTGAAGCTTTCTTT
NA	TRBJ1-4	TRBV6-5	NA	CASSRSPATGEKLFF	TGTGCCAGCAGTCGCTCTCCGGCAACGGGGGAAAAACTGTTTTTT
NA	TRBJ2-2	TRBV30	NA	CAWSVRLHTTDFLMNTGELFF	TGTGCCTGGAGTGTAAGATTACACACAACTGACTTCTTAATGAACACCGGGGAGCTGTTTTTT
NA	TRBJ2-1	TRBV6-5	TRBD2	CASSYRLAGRHEQFF	TGTGCCAGCAGTTACAGGCTAGCGGGAAGGCATGAGCAGTTCTTC
NA	TRBJ2-7	TRBV5-5	NA	CASSLGRDFFRYEQYF	TGTGCCAGCAGCTTGGGCCGGGACTTCTTTCGGTACGAGCAGTACTTC
NA	TRBJ1-5	TRBV7-9	NA	CASSYEGDQPQHF	TGTGCCAGCAGCTATGAGGGAGATCAGCCCCAGCATTTT
NA	TRBJ2-3	TRBV7-9	TRBD2	CASSSGTTETTDTQYF	TGTGCCAGCAGCTCCGGGACTACCGAAACGACAGATACGCAGTATTTT
NA	TRBJ1-6	TRBV9	TRBD1	CASSVAGQGYSPLHF	TGTGCCAGCAGCGTAGCCGGACAGGGCTATTCACCCCTCCACTTT
NA	TRBJ1-4	TRBV27	TRBD1	CASSTQDREKLFF	TGTGCCAGCAGTACCCAGGACAGGGAAAAACTGTTTTTT